This TCR beta chain was recovered during a study of cytomegalovirus exposure and HLA in healthy donors. Whole-study context: Of around 400 genotyped donors, around 86% grouped in the Caucasian-associated ancestry cluster.

60 Vbeta and 13 Jbeta primers were used in PCR. Using immunoSEQ multiplex PCR, the repertoire was profiled, and TCRdb retains in-frame clones only, with some absent. The sample yields about 120,000 clones, over 60% seen once. A word on this clone: The antigen is unknown.

Study-level points and caveats: Trimming of TCR beta V- and J-genes showed a link, identified in a later analysis, to a missense DCLRE1C variant. Later on, an analysis tied 15,000 or so TCR beta sequences to HLA alleles at 0.05 false discovery rate.

After removal of 5 bases from V and 1 base from J, the junction contained 5 bases not matched to a gene. Germline CDR1 reads SEHNR; CDR2 reads FQNEAQ (reference sequence). This CDR3 is 15 amino acids long. The receptor was derived from a middle-aged man in good health and CMV-seropositive. The chain uses TRBV7-9 and TRBJ2-5; 9 bases match TRBD1. The sequencing input was PBMCs. The CDR3 loop reads CASSPPDRGQETQYF. The CDR3 DNA is TGTGCCAGCAGCCCACCGGACAGGGGCCAAGAGACCCAGTACTTC.